The T cell receptor beta chain under discussion was sequenced for a study of T cell responses to AZD1222 COVID-19 vaccine. Study-level results: Among vaccine-associated CD4 TCRs, coverage spanned spike, with dominance at 160-218 and 743-854.

V dropped 1 base and J dropped 10 bases, with 14 bases sitting between them. This CDR3 has 14 residues. Germline values: CDR1 KGHSH, CDR2 LQKENI. Clones were read by immunoSEQ multiplex PCR, and TCRdb kept only the in-frame ones, dropping some. The sample comprises about 56,000 clones, 80% to 90% of which are singletons, and approximately 16% rests with the top ten. Comment on this clone: Its antigen is currently unknown.

The TCR originated in an adult in good health. This chain uses TRBV18 with TRBJ2-1; the D gene is possibly TRBD2 (6 bases). This specimen was peripheral blood, taken on day 0 of AZD1222 vaccination. The chain's CDR3 is CASSPRVGGREQFF. The CDR3 DNA is TGTGCCAGCTCACCACGTGTCGGGGGACGGGAGCAGTTCTTC.